Listed here are 30 T cell receptor beta chains from one sample, sequenced in a study of shared clonotypes between healthy human individuals. It was CD45RO-negative cells, positively selected for CCR7, that made up naive CD8 cells, with terminally differentiated effector memory CD45RA+ cells excluded. This table comes from immunoSEQ multiplex PCR, and its TCRdb copy is limited to in-frame clones, with some not included. The sample holds roughly 2,000,000 clones, approximately 95% seen once. The sequencing input was naive CD8+ T cells sorted from blood. The source of these receptors is a man aged 18-30 years in good health.

CDR3 in DNA: TGTGCCAGCAGTCAGGACCTCGGCAACACCGGGGAGCTGTTTTTT. It codes for CASSQDLGNTGELFF. The V call is TRBV6-5, the J call TRBJ2-2; D remains ambiguous. This CDR3 comprises 15 residues. V was clipped by 5 bases and J by 2 bases, with 12 bases between them. In germline, CDR1 is MNHEY, CDR2 SVGAGI.

The chain combines TRBV27 with TRBJ1-4; possible D gene TRBD1, 6 bases. The ends were cut back, 5 bases at V and 2 bases at J, with 9 bases in the middle. The CDR3 runs to 14 residues. CDR1 MNHEY and CDR2 SMNVEV come from the germline V gene (reference sequence). The CDR3 loop reads CASSTDSTNEKLFF. As DNA, the CDR3 is TGTGCCAGCAGTACGGACAGTACTAATGAAAAACTGTTTTTT.

The chain carries TRBV7-2 and TRBJ2-3; 9 positions agree with TRBD1. From germline, CDR1 is SGHTA and CDR2 FQGNSA. This CDR3 region has 15 residues. J lost 4 bases, V lost 1 base, and 3 bases had no gene match. The CDR3 loop is CASSLGGQGADTQYF. CDR3 nucleotide sequence: TGTGCCAGCAGCTTAGGGGGACAGGGCGCAGATACGCAGTATTTT.

CDR3 sequence (DNA): TGCGCCAGCAGCCAAGATATCGAAGGGGGACACCGCGAGAGCGAGCAGTACTTC. It translates to CASSQDIEGGHRESEQYF. The rearrangement links TRBV4-1 to TRBJ2-7; weak D call: TRBD1 (6 bases). Trimming removed 0 bases from V and 6 bases from J, with 24 bases in between. The CDR3 length is 18 residues. The germline gives CDR1 MGHRA, CDR2 YSYEKL.

The gene calls are TRBV2 and TRBJ1-1; D is unclear. Trimming cost V 7 bases and J 2 bases, with 5 bases left between them. The CDR3 has 11 residues. Germline V lookup: CDR1 SNHLY, CDR2 FYNNEI. CDR3 region: CASNGNTEAFF. The DNA for the CDR3 is TGTGCCAGCAACGGAAACACTGAAGCTTTCTTT.

The gene calls are TRBV4-1 and TRBJ2-3, with 9 nucleotides matching TRBD2. The length of the CDR3 is 15 residues. V lost 2 bases, J lost 1 base, and 1 base stayed unmatched. Germline assignment: CDR1 MGHRA and CDR2 YSYEKL. The CDR3 reads CASSQRTSGTDTQYF. The CDR3 nucleotides are TGCGCCAGCAGCCAAAGGACTAGCGGCACAGATACGCAGTATTTT.

The gene calls are TRBV19 and TRBJ2-1, with 13 bases lining up with TRBD2. CDR1 and CDR2 from the germline V gene are LNHDA and SQIVND (reference sequence). CDR3 length: 17 amino acids. V dropped 4 bases and J dropped 4; count of bases not matched to a gene: 7. The CDR3 loop reads CASSKGLAGFVYNEQFF. As DNA, the CDR3 is TGTGCCAGTAGTAAGGGACTAGCGGGATTCGTTTACAATGAGCAGTTCTTC.

Remarks on this clone: One end of the junction fails to match germline, which may point to a read error. This chain connects TRBV6-5 to TRBJ2-7; D is tentatively TRBD1 or TRBD2 (5 bases each). CDR1 and CDR2 (germline): MNHEY, SVGAGI. The CDR3 totals 11 residues. The CDR3 region has the DNA TGTGCCAGCAGTGCCACGGGGCCCTTGCTCTTC. Protein sequence: CASSATGPLLF.

This clone was counted a single time. This rearrangement joins TRBV28 to TRBJ2-7; 9 bases map to TRBD1. The CDR3 is 15 residues long. CDR1 MDHEN and CDR2 SYDVKM come from the germline V gene. The V segment lost 3 bases and the J segment 3 bases; nucleotides outside the gene matches: 6. The CDR3, as DNA: TGTGCCAGCAGTTTGGGGGGGACAGGGATCTACGAGCAGTACTTC. It is translated as CASSLGGTGIYEQYF. The whole variable domain, remainder taken from reference TRBV28 and TRBJ2-7, is DVKVTQSSRYLVKRTGEKVFLECVQDMDHENMFWYRQDPGLGLRLIYFSYDVKMKEKGDIPEGYSVSREKKERFSLILESASTNQTSMYLCASSLGGTGIYEQYFGPGTRLTVT.

Comments on this clone: The identical CDR3 is also encoded by other nucleotide sequences in the sample. This chain links TRBV7-9 with TRBJ2-1; the D gene could be TRBD1 or TRBD2 (5 bases each). The CDR3 consists of 13 residues. The germline gives CDR1 SEHNR, CDR2 FQNEAQ (reference sequence). V was shortened by 0 bases and J by 8 bases, with 8 bases between the two germline ends. The CDR3 loop is CASSLALGDEQFF. The CDR3 nucleotides are TGTGCCAGCAGCTTAGCCTTGGGGGATGAGCAGTTCTTC. Combining the CDR3 with reference TRBV7-9 and TRBJ2-1 gives the whole variable domain DTGVSQNPRHKITKRGQNVTFRCDPISEHNRLYWYRQTLGQGPEFLTYFQNEAQLEKSRLLSDRFSAERPKGSFSTLEIQRTEQGDSAMYLCASSLALGDEQFFGPGTRLTVL.

The chain is built from TRBV27 and TRBJ2-2; tentative D call: TRBD2 (6 bases). The germline V gene encodes CDR1 MNHEY and CDR2 SMNVEV (reference sequence). The CDR3 totals 15 residues. Trimming took off 5 bases at V and 2 bases at J, with 12 bases between the two ends. The CDR3 is CASSQLAINTGELFF. CDR3 DNA: TGTGCCAGCAGTCAACTAGCAATTAACACCGGGGAGCTGTTTTTT.

There are a few counts of this clone. The rearrangement links TRBV9 to TRBJ1-1; 9 bases align to TRBD1. J lost 3 bases, V lost 2 bases, and 2 bases had no gene match. This CDR3 has 14 residues. The germline CDR1 and CDR2 sequences are SGDLS and YYNGEE. This CDR3 is CASSVGTGYTEAFF. The CDR3 nucleotides are TGTGCCAGCAGCGTCGGGACAGGGTACACTGAAGCTTTCTTT.

This clone was recorded only once. CDR3 sequence reads: CASSGDKSLSPLHF. For the CDR3, the DNA is TGTGCCAGCAGTGGGGACAAATCACTGTCACCCCTCCACTTT. V usage is TRBV2 and J usage is TRBJ1-6, with D possibly TRBD1 on 6 matching bases. Trimming removed 4 bases at V and 10 bases at J, with 14 bases between. The CDR3 extends over 14 amino acids. Germline assignment: CDR1 SNHLY and CDR2 FYNNEI.

This chain connects TRBV7-8 to TRBJ1-6, with 8 nucleotides matching TRBD1. Germline CDR1 reads SGHVS; CDR2 reads FQNEAQ. This CDR3 is built from 16 residues. With 5 bases clipped from V and 7 bases from J, the junction kept 10 bases outside the gene matches. CDR3: CASSLSSTGVNSPLHF. The DNA for the CDR3 is TGTGCCAGCAGCCTGTCCTCGACAGGGGTCAATTCACCCCTCCACTTT.

J is TRBJ2-1 and V is TRBV10-2, with unresolved D. In germline, CDR1 is WSHSY, CDR2 SAAADI. CDR3 size: 13 residues. Trimming took 4 bases from V and 1 from J, leaving 5 bases between them. The CDR3 nucleotides read TGCGCCAGCAGTGTACTTTCCTACAATGAGCAGTTCTTC. This encodes CASSVLSYNEQFF.

CDR3 bases: TGTGCCAGCAGTTTCTCAAGGGACCTGAACACTGAAGCTTTCTTT. Protein sequence: CASSFSRDLNTEAFF. The genes are TRBV28 and TRBJ1-1; TRBD1 is a possible D gene (5 bases). This CDR3 spans 15 amino acids. V lost 3 bases, J lost 0 bases, and 11 bases lay in between. Germline V CDR1 and CDR2: MDHEN, SYDVKM.

The table lists this clone with a count of one. This sequence joins TRBV6-1 and TRBJ1-1, with D maybe TRBD1 (5 bases). Germline CDR1 reads MNHNS; CDR2 reads SASEGT. Trimming left V 2 bases short and J 11 bases short, with 15 bases between. This CDR3 is built from 13 residues. The CDR3 nucleotides read TGTGCCAGCAGTGAATCGCGACAGAGTGCGGCTTTCTTT. Translating gives CASSESRQSAAFF.

The CDR3 sequence is CASSHRLAGGLKETQYF. The CDR3 DNA is TGCGCCAGCAGCCACCGACTAGCGGGCGGGCTGAAAGAGACCCAGTACTTC. The chain employs TRBV5-1 and TRBJ2-5; 10 bases agree with TRBD2. The CDR3 sequence is 17 residues long. CDR1 and CDR2 (germline): SGHRS, YFSETQ. The trim removed 4 bases at V and 3 bases at J, leaving 12 bases unmatched.

The genes are TRBV5-8 and TRBJ1-2, with D tentatively TRBD1 (6 bases). V gave up 5 bases and J gave up 4 bases, with 18 bases separating them. This CDR3 contains 15 residues. Per germline, CDR1 SGHTS and CDR2 YDEGEE. DNA of the CDR3: TGTGCCAGCAGTCCGGCACAGGGTGGAGGCTATGGCTACACCTTC. It specifies CASSPAQGGGYGYTF.

This clone was found once. The chain uses TRBV5-4 and TRBJ1-1; D is unresolved. Trimming left V 3 bases short and J 3 bases short, with 6 bases between. In germline, CDR1 is SGHNT, CDR2 YYREEE (reference sequence). This CDR3 spans 12 amino acids. CDR3 DNA: TGTGCCAGCAGCTCAGAGCACACTGAAGCTTTCTTT. It translates to CASSSEHTEAFF.

The chain joins TRBV6-1 to TRBJ1-1; D remains unclear. CDR3 length: 15 amino acids. V shed 2 bases and J shed 1 base, with 11 bases lying between them. In germline, CDR1 is MNHNS, CDR2 SASEGT. CDR3 in amino acids: CASSEFPQQNTEAFF. CDR3 bases: TGTGCCAGCAGTGAATTTCCACAGCAGAACACTGAAGCTTTCTTT.

The chain uses TRBV27 and TRBJ2-2; 8 positions match TRBD2. This CDR3 comprises 14 residues. Germline CDR1 reads MNHEY; CDR2 reads SMNVEV (reference sequence). The J segment lost 7 bases and the V segment lost 5 bases, leaving 6 bases of the junction unmatched. The CDR3 is CASSVGGAGGELFF. CDR3 DNA: TGTGCCAGCAGTGTCGGGGGGGCCGGCGGGGAGCTGTTTTTT.

The chain recombines TRBV6-1 with TRBJ1-1, with a possible D match to TRBD1 (6 bases). CDR3 length: 19 residues. Looked up from germline, CDR1 is MNHNS and CDR2 is SASEGT. Trimming removed 4 bases at V and 0 bases at J, with 24 bases between. The CDR3 protein is CASSAGLGTLDTMNTEAFF. DNA for the CDR3: TGTGCCAGCAGTGCAGGGTTAGGGACACTGGATACAATGAACACTGAAGCTTTCTTT.

V gene TRBV6-5 combines with J gene TRBJ1-4; D unresolved. Germline CDR1 reads MNHEY; CDR2 reads SVGAGI. The CDR3 consists of 15 residues. V was cut by 0 bases and J by 6 bases, with 11 bases left in between. As DNA, the CDR3 is TGTGCCAGCAGTTACTCGCCAGCCGTCGATGAAAAACTGTTTTTT. It is translated as CASSYSPAVDEKLFF.

The chain links TRBV30 to TRBJ2-7, with TRBD1 as a possible D gene (5 bases). Germline V gene sequence: CDR1 GTSNPN, CDR2 SVGIG (reference sequence). This CDR3 has 15 amino acids. V dropped 0 bases and J dropped 0 bases, with 12 bases sitting between them. In DNA form, the CDR3 reads TGTGCCTGGAGTGTACAGAAACAGGACTCCTACGAGCAGTACTTC. As protein: CAWSVQKQDSYEQYF.

Regarding this clone: The same CDR3 can be traced to other DNA sequences in this sample. V gene TRBV5-1 combines with J gene TRBJ2-5; maybe TRBD2 (7 bases). Trimming shortened V by 2 bases and J by 1 base, and 12 bases separated the two germline ends. The germline CDR1 and CDR2 sequences are SGHRS and YFSETQ. This CDR3 has 15 residues. This CDR3 is CASSFEGGLQETQYF. The DNA for the CDR3 is TGCGCCAGCAGCTTCGAGGGGGGGCTCCAAGAGACCCAGTACTTC.

The J gene is TRBJ2-6, the V gene TRBV4-1, with 8 bases matching TRBD2. With V trimmed by 4 bases and J by 0 bases, 11 bases remained unmatched. CDR1 is MGHRA and CDR2 is YSYEKL in the germline V gene. The CDR3 runs 19 residues. The CDR3 reads CASSRSLLADSSGANVLTF. The DNA of the CDR3 is TGCGCCAGCAGCCGAAGTTTACTAGCGGACAGCTCTGGGGCCAACGTCCTGACTTTC.

The CDR3 loop reads CASSQDAPGSYEQYF. CDR3 in DNA: TGCGCCAGCAGCCAAGACGCGCCGGGTTCCTACGAGCAGTACTTC. The chain carries TRBV4-1 and TRBJ2-7; no definite D call. V gave up 0 bases and J gave up 1 base, with 10 bases separating them. The CDR3 is 15 amino acids. Germline V gene sequence: CDR1 MGHRA, CDR2 YSYEKL.

This CDR3 reads CASSLAFVNQETQYF. Written as DNA, the CDR3 is TGTGCCAGCAGCTTAGCGTTCGTGAACCAAGAGACCCAGTACTTC. This sequence joins TRBV11-2 and TRBJ2-5; D remains ambiguous. Trimming shortened V by 1 base and J by 0 bases, and 9 bases separated the two germline ends. CDR1 and CDR2 (germline): SGHAT, FQNNGV. This CDR3 has 15 residues.

The gene calls are TRBV9 and TRBJ2-1; D is perhaps TRBD1 or TRBD2 (5 bases each). CDR1 is SGDLS, CDR2 YYNGEE, per germline. This CDR3 is built from 15 residues. With 0 bases removed from V and 8 bases from J, the gap between germline ends came to 15 bases. The CDR3 reads CASSVVGTNPHEQFF. The CDR3 DNA sequence: TGTGCCAGCAGCGTAGTCGGGACCAACCCTCATGAGCAGTTCTTC.